The TCR beta chain under discussion was sequenced for a study of T cell responses to AZD1222 COVID-19 vaccine. Concerning this clone: Its antigen remains unknown.

Study-wide results and limits: CD4 TCRs associated with vaccination spanned spike, dominating at 160-218 and 743-854. Following two doses of AZD1222, Spike-specific TCR breadth and depth rose. Targeting of unmutated variant regions was reportedly seen in nearly half of spike-specific TCRs. White British ancestry dominated among donors, who included more females, and clonal diversity was possibly underestimated.

Some clones are missing from TCRdb's copy, which holds only in-frame ones; the method was immunoSEQ multiplex PCR. The table includes approximately 260,000 clones, approximately 95% detected once. Trimming took off 0 bases at V and 3 bases at J, with 6 bases between the two ends. This CDR3 has 14 residues. CDR1 is WSHSY, CDR2 SAAADI, per germline. The sequences come from peripheral blood, collected on day 0 of AZD1222 vaccination. The chain links TRBV10-2 to TRBJ2-1; D unclear. This receptor was taken from an adult in good health. DNA of the CDR3: TGCGCCAGCAGTGAGTCGATGGGCTACAATGAGCAGTTCTTC. Amino acids: CASSESMGYNEQFF.